This T cell receptor beta chain was identified during a study of blood T cell repertoires in COVID-19. Study at large: PBMCs, B-cell-depleted T cells, or T cells were the source of the cDNA or gDNA that made up the material.

Produced via immunoSEQ multiplex PCR; TCRdb's table is partial and in-frame only. The table records fewer than 200,000 clones, around 85% of them present only once. From germline, CDR1 is LGHNA and CDR2 YSLEER. This CDR3 spans 15 amino acids. Trimming took 6 bases from V and 3 from J; bases not matched to a gene: 8. The chain uses TRBV4-3 and TRBJ2-1; 7 nucleotides agree with TRBD2. The sample was peripheral blood. The clonotype comes from a woman aged 80 or older with acute or convalescent COVID-19. The CDR3 reads CASRQSSGDYNEQFF. DNA of the CDR3: TGCGCCAGCAGGCAGTCTAGCGGCGACTACAATGAGCAGTTCTTC.